One T cell receptor beta chain is described in this entry. Its cognate antigen is unknown. This specimen belongs to a study of T cell responses to AZD1222 COVID-19 vaccine. For the study at large: Second-dose intervals near 4 or 12 weeks were combined.

Produced via immunoSEQ multiplex PCR; TCRdb's table is partial and in-frame only. The table shows about 53,000 clones, with approximately 84% occurring only once. J was trimmed by 3 bases and V by 6 bases; bases with no gene match: 9. Germline CDR1 KGHSH, CDR2 LQKENI. The CDR3 covers 15 residues. Overall study results and limits: Researchers report vaccine-associated CD4 TCRs spanning spike, with dominance at 160-218 and 743-854. Breadth and depth of Spike-specific TCRs rose after two AZD1222 doses.

Source: peripheral blood, taken on day 0 of AZD1222 vaccination. This chain connects TRBV18 to TRBJ2-7; TRBD2 aligns across 9 bases. The TCR originated in an adult in good health. The CDR3 is CASSPAGTSNYEQYF. CDR3 sequence (DNA): TGTGCCAGCTCGCCAGCCGGGACTAGCAACTACGAGCAGTACTTC.